These T cell receptor beta chains were read from a single sample in a study of vaccination effects on CD4 cells after COVID-19. Some clones are missing from TCRdb's copy, which holds only in-frame ones; the method was immunoSEQ multiplex PCR. The table includes over 45,000 clones, just over 70% detected once. No antigen has been identified for these receptors. The specimen was CD4+ T cells from PBMCs cultured without peptide, collected after COVID-19 vaccination. The receptors come from a human donor who received a COVID-19 vaccine. Both conserved end residues are part of each CDR3. D genes are given only for firm matches. Size is omitted from some rows. Given values are once, few, many or a class for expanded clones.

v_call: TRBV9
d_call: TRBD2
clone_size: -
j_call: TRBJ2-3
cdr3_nt: TGTGCCAGCAGCGTAGGTAGTAGCGGGATCTATTATACGCAGTATTTT
cdr3_aa: CASSVGSSGIYYTQYF

v_call: TRBV6-5
d_call: TRBD1
clone_size: many
j_call: TRBJ1-1
cdr3_nt: TGTGCCAGCAATGTACAGGGGACACACACTGAAGCTTTCTTT
cdr3_aa: CASNVQGTHTEAFF

v_call: TRBV10-3
d_call: -
clone_size: -
j_call: TRBJ2-1
cdr3_nt: TGTGCCATCAGTAGACAGATCTACAATGAGCAGTTCTTC
cdr3_aa: CAISRQIYNEQFF

v_call: TRBV7-2
d_call: TRBD2
clone_size: -
j_call: TRBJ2-1
cdr3_nt: TGTGCCAGCAGCTCCCCGAAGCGACTAGCGGGAGGTACCTACAATGAGCAGTTCTTC
cdr3_aa: CASSSPKRLAGGTYNEQFF

v_call: TRBV27
d_call: TRBD2
clone_size: few
j_call: TRBJ2-5
cdr3_nt: TGTGCCTCCCGGGGGCGGGAGGGTGGGGTCGAGGGAGAGACCCAGTACTTC
cdr3_aa: CASRGREGGVEGETQYF

v_call: TRBV5-1
d_call: TRBD1
clone_size: -
j_call: TRBJ1-5
cdr3_nt: TGCGCCAGCAGCTTGGGCGGGACAGGGAGTAGCAATCAGCCCCAGCATTTT
cdr3_aa: CASSLGGTGSSNQPQHF

v_call: TRBV30
d_call: -
clone_size: -
j_call: TRBJ1-3
cdr3_nt: TGTGCCTGGACTAACCTCGGGAGCTCTGGAAACACCATATATTTT
cdr3_aa: CAWTNLGSSGNTIYF

v_call: TRBV28
d_call: -
clone_size: -
j_call: TRBJ1-4
cdr3_nt: TGTGCCAGCAGTTTAACGTCGCTGGTGGGTGCAACTAATGAAAAACTGTTTTTT
cdr3_aa: CASSLTSLVGATNEKLFF

v_call: TRBV27
d_call: -
clone_size: -
j_call: TRBJ2-5
cdr3_nt: TGTGCCAGCAGTTTTGGATATGAAGAGACCCAGTACTTC
cdr3_aa: CASSFGYEETQYF

v_call: TRBV11-3
d_call: TRBD1
clone_size: -
j_call: TRBJ1-1
cdr3_nt: TGTGCCAGCAGCCCGGGGACAGGGAAGACTGAAGCTTTCTTT
cdr3_aa: CASSPGTGKTEAFF

v_call: TRBV6-5
d_call: -
clone_size: -
j_call: TRBJ2-4
cdr3_nt: TGTGCCAGCAGGCCGGCGGGGAAAAACATTCAGTACTTC
cdr3_aa: CASRPAGKNIQYF

v_call: TRBV3-1/TRBV3-2
d_call: TRBD1
clone_size: -
j_call: TRBJ2-3
cdr3_nt: TGTGCCAGCAGCCCCCCAACCCGGGACAGCTATACAGATACGCAGTATTTT
cdr3_aa: CASSPPTRDSYTDTQYF

v_call: TRBV3-1/TRBV3-2
d_call: TRBD2
clone_size: -
j_call: TRBJ2-5
cdr3_nt: TGTGCCAGCAGACCACGGGGGGGCAAGAGGACCCAGTACTTC
cdr3_aa: CASRPRGGKRTQYF

v_call: TRBV5-1
d_call: TRBD1
clone_size: -
j_call: TRBJ2-1
cdr3_nt: TGCGCCAGCAGCTCTCCGGGACAGGGAAAGGAAGGGCAGTTCTTC
cdr3_aa: CASSSPGQGKEGQFF

v_call: TRBV7-7
d_call: -
clone_size: -
j_call: TRBJ2-5
cdr3_nt: TGTGCCAGCAGCACCCTGAACGCGATCCAAGAGACCCAGTACTTC
cdr3_aa: CASSTLNAIQETQYF

v_call: TRBV6-2/TRBV6-3
d_call: -
clone_size: -
j_call: TRBJ1-2
cdr3_nt: TGTGCCAGCAGTTACTCGACACTTTCCGGTGGCTACACCTTC
cdr3_aa: CASSYSTLSGGYTF

v_call: TRBV11-3
d_call: -
clone_size: -
j_call: TRBJ2-7
cdr3_nt: TGTGCCAGCAGCTTAGGTTCCGACTACGAGCAGTACTTC
cdr3_aa: CASSLGSDYEQYF

v_call: TRBV19
d_call: TRBD1
clone_size: -
j_call: TRBJ2-1
cdr3_nt: TGTGCCAGTAGTACCGACAGGGGATTCCTCTACAATGAGCAGTTCTTC
cdr3_aa: CASSTDRGFLYNEQFF

v_call: TRBV19
d_call: TRBD1
clone_size: -
j_call: TRBJ1-4
cdr3_nt: TGTGCCAGTACACTTAATTACAGGGGAGGGGAAAAACTGTTTTTT
cdr3_aa: CASTLNYRGGEKLFF

v_call: TRBV7-9
d_call: -
clone_size: -
j_call: TRBJ1-4
cdr3_nt: TGTGCCAGCAGCTTCGACCATAATGAAAAACTGTTTTTT
cdr3_aa: CASSFDHNEKLFF

v_call: TRBV7-9
d_call: -
clone_size: once
j_call: TRBJ2-1
cdr3_nt: TGTGCCAGCAGCTTAGACGTTAGGGATGAGCAGTTCTTC
cdr3_aa: CASSLDVRDEQFF

v_call: TRBV18
d_call: -
clone_size: -
j_call: TRBJ2-1
cdr3_nt: TGTGCCAGCTCACCAACAGGGTTTGGTGAGCAGTTCTTC
cdr3_aa: CASSPTGFGEQFF

v_call: TRBV6-5
d_call: TRBD1
clone_size: once
j_call: TRBJ1-1
cdr3_nt: TGTGCCAGCAACCGACAGGGGGGAATGAACACTGAAGCTTTCTTT
cdr3_aa: CASNRQGGMNTEAFF

v_call: TRBV9
d_call: -
clone_size: -
j_call: TRBJ2-2
cdr3_nt: TGTGCCAGCAGCGTAGGGCTCGGGGAGCTGTTTTTT
cdr3_aa: CASSVGLGELFF